Sequencing of this T cell receptor (beta chain) was carried out in a study of CD8+CD57+ T cells in acquired aplastic anemia. Study-level background: 3 to 4 ug was the average amount of DNA from sorted CD4+ and CD8+ cells. General observations from the study: CD8+ Simpson's diversity showed no significant patient-control difference.

A note on this clonotype: The antigen remains undetermined.

CDR3 and TCR beta VDJ profiling relied on a genomic DNA template. TCRdb analysed the reads with MiXCR anew, one entry per CDR3 protein. The data show 250,000 to 300,000 distinct CDR3 sequences, about 50% seen once. Trimming pared 5 bases from V and 7 bases from J, leaving 17 bases between. The CDR3 has 14 amino acids. CDR1 and CDR2 from the germline V gene are SSHAT and FNYEAQ (reference sequence). Those patients picked for sequencing had displayed CD8+CD57+ cell expansion on flow cytometry. Receipt of therapy had not occurred in any patient by the time of blood sampling. Sample: sorted CD4+, CD8+, or CD8+CD57+ T cells (not recorded which) from PBMCs. This rearrangement joins TRBV7-7 to TRBJ1-1, with D perhaps matching TRBD1 (5 bases). The source is a human donor with aplastic anemia. This CDR3 is CASSPVRGVGEAFF. In DNA, the CDR3 is TGTGCCAGCAGCCCAGTCCGAGGGGTTGGTGAAGCTTTCTTT. Supplemented by reference TRBV7-7 and TRBJ1-1, the full variable domain reads GAGVSQSPRYKVTKRGQDVTLRCDPISSHATLYWYQQALGQGPEFLTYFNYEAQPDKSGLPSDRFSAERPEGSISTLTIQRTEQRDSAMYRCASSPVRGVGEAFFGQGTRLTVV.